Included here is one TCR beta chain sequence, with context. Its antigen is not identified. Trimming took 0 bases from V and 2 from J, leaving 14 bases between them. Per germline, CDR1 DFQATT and CDR2 SNEGSKA (reference sequence). This CDR3 region has 16 residues. TCRdb fed the reads into MiXCR, producing one record per CDR3 protein. The sample gives around 440,000 distinct CDR3 sequences, roughly 12% of which show up once; roughly 10% is in the top ten. The sample is drawn from a study of T cell repertoires in cytomegalovirus infection. In the study overall: Indicated by public TCR beta signatures were CMV infection and matching HLA type. Study-wide findings and caveats: Cumulative public TCR beta family frequency identified CMV carriers with the relevant HLA. Within the response measured ex vivo, HLA-C-restricted CMV-specific TCR beta clonotypes were dominant.

The source material was PBMCs. V usage is TRBV20-1 and J usage is TRBJ1-5, with D possibly matching TRBD1 (6 bases). The clonotype was recovered from a human donor in good health (CMV status not recorded). Some clones in this sample may be carry-over from other donors' samples. CDR3 amino acids: CSARDLGAMGNQPQHF. The CDR3 nucleotides read TGCAGTGCTAGAGATCTGGGGGCGATGGGCAATCAGCCCCAGCATTTT.